This TCR beta chain appears in the sequencing data of a study of STAT3 mutations in large granular lymphocyte leukemia. For the study at large: Canonical activating STAT3 mutations were detected in roughly half of the longitudinally sequenced T-LGLL patients. Over half of T-LGLL patients had one or more immunosuppressive regimens.

This clone was recorded once. The target antigen is unknown. In germline, CDR1 is SEHNR, CDR2 FQNEAQ (reference sequence). This CDR3 spans 17 amino acids. The V segment lost 4 bases and the J segment 1 base; nucleotides outside the gene matches: 13. The study, taken as a whole, reports: No sample exists from the first appearance of each clone. Some patients had dominant TCR clones larger than their STAT3 mutant burden. At least one immunodominant TCR beta clonotype appeared in every T-cell large granular lymphocyte leukemia patient.

Generated by immunoSEQ multiplex PCR, the TCRdb table keeps only in-frame clones and is missing some. The sample includes roughly 11,000 clones, about 85% of them seen just once. The specimen sequenced was peripheral blood mononuclear cells. The receptor's source is a man aged 80 or over with T-cell large granular lymphocyte leukemia. Some clones in this sample may be carry-over from other donors' samples. The V gene is TRBV7-9, the J gene TRBJ2-7; the match to TRBD1 covers 7 bases. DNA of the CDR3: TGTGCCAGCAGCTCCAATGTGGGGACAGCTTATTCCTACGAGCAGTACTTC. Translating gives CASSSNVGTAYSYEQYF.